This TCR beta chain derives from a study of blood T cell repertoires in COVID-19 (dated by TCRdb to the early 2020s). For the study in its entirety: Samples covering the acute and convalescent phases of COVID-19 were provided by collaborators in the United States, Italy and Spain. Sample metadata almost always included a de-identified subject ID, COVID-19 status, age in years and sex. The repertoires were released in a freely available public database meant as a resource for research on the immune response to SARS-CoV-2. The samples were drawn from two sources: the first 160 participants of the ongoing ImmuneRACE study, and approximately 1,300 subjects contributed by 6 global collaborators. The prospective study material was composed of cDNA or gDNA derived from T cells, B-cell-depleted T cells, or PBMCs. Where available, HLA class I and class II types were taken from metadata supplied by the sample provider and were not determined by assay-based typing. Deeply sampled blood TCRbeta repertoires from subjects exposed to, actively infected with, or recovered from COVID-19 were included in the dataset.

The collaborating institutions used their own protocols to collect whole blood in K2EDTA tubes. For TCRbeta analysis, collaborator samples were shipped as frozen whole blood, as isolated PBMCs, or as DNA extracted from either sample type. On this clone: Its recognized antigen is unknown. No base qualities exist here, and no much larger clone lies one base off it.

TCRbeta CDR3 regions were amplified from genomic DNA using the immunoSEQ Assay, a bias-controlled multiplex PCR. The original pipeline was this. The number of nucleated cells in each sample was estimated by amplification of reference gene primers within the assay. To quantify the absolute abundance of each unique TCRbeta CDR3 rearrangement, sequence reads were collapsed and filtered. Productive Simpson clonality was computed per sample as the square root of Simpson's diversity index over productive rearrangements. This immuneACCESS table, as held by TCRdb, lists in-frame sequences with V and J called but not all clones. Of the missing ones, under half trace to an unresolved V gene in checked studies; the others have no known cause. V and J calls plus clone size are reproduced from that table; the DNA served to infer D and trimming. This sample is represented by some 170,000 clones; over 75% of them were singletons. The leading ten clones occupy around 3% of the sample.

The CDR3, from cysteine to phenylalanine, totals 13 residues. Only the CDR3 DNA stays, 39 bases, in frame from base 1. Per the germline V gene, SGHAT is the CDR1 and FQNNGV is the CDR2. V is shortened by 5 bases, J by 0 bases, and the region joining them spans 8 bases. General study outcomes and caveats: How much clinical and demographic metadata was included differed by source and by participant, and the metadata was provided uncurated.

The chain is assembled from TRBV11-2 and TRBJ2-7; the D gene cannot be named for sure. Sequences were obtained from peripheral blood. The receptor was derived from a man between 65 and 85 years old with acute or convalescent COVID-19. The CDR3 protein is CASSPFLSYEQYF. At the DNA level, the sequence is TGTGCCAGCAGCCCCTTCCTCTCCTACGAGCAGTACTTC.